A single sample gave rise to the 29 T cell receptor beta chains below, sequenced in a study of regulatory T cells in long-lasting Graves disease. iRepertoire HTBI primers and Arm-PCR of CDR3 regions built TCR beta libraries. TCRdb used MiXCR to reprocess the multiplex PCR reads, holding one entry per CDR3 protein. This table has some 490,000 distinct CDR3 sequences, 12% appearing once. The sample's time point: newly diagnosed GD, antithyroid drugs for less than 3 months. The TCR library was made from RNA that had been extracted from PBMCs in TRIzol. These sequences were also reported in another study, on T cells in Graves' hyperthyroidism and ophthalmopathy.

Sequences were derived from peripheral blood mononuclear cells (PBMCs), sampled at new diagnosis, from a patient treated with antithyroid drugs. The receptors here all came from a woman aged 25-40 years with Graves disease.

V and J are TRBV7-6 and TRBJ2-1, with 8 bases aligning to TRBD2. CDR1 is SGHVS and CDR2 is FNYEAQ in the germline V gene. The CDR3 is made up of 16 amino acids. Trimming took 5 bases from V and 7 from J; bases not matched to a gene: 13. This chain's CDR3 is CASSPPGSGKWNEQFF. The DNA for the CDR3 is TGTGCCAGCAGCCCGCCGGGTAGCGGGAAGTGGAATGAGCAGTTCTTC.

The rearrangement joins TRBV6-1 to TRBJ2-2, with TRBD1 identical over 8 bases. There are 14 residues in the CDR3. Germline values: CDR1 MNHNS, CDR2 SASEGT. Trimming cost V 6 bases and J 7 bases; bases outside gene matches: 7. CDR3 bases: TGTGCCAGCAGGCGGACAGGGTACGGCGGGGAGCTGTTTTTT. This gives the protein CASRRTGYGGELFF.

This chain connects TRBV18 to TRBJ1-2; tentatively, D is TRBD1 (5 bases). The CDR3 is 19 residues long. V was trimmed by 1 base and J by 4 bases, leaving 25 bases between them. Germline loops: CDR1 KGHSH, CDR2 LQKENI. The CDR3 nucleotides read TGTGCCAGCTCACCACTATTGTTGCGGGGCCCTAAGGGACCCTATGGCTACACCTTC. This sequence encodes CASSPLLLRGPKGPYGYTF.

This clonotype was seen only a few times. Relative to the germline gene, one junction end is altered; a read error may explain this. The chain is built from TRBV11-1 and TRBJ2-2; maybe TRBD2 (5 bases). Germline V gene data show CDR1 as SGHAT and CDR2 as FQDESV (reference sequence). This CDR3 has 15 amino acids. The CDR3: CANSLALSGTGELFF. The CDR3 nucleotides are TGTGCCAACAGCTTAGCGCTGTCGGGGACCGGGGAGCTGTTTTTT.

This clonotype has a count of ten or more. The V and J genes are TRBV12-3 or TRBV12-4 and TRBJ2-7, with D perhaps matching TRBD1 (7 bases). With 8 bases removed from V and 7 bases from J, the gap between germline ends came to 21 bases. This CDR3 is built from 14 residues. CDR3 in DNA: TGTGCCAGCCAAAGAGGGGCAGGGGGAGGAGAGCAGTACTTC. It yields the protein CASQRGAGGGEQYF.

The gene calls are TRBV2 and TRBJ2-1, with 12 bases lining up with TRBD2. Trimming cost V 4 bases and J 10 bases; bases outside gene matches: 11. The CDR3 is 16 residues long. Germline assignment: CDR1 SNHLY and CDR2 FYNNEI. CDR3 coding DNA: TGTGCCAGCAGTGGCGGACTAGCGGGAAGGGGCATCGAGCAGTTCTTC. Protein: CASSGGLAGRGIEQFF.

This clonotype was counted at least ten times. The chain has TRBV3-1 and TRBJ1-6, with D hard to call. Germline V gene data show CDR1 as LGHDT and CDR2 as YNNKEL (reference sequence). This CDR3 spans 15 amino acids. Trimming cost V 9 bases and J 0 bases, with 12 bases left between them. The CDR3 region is CARGPAGSYNSPLHF. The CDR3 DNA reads TGTGCCAGGGGTCCCGCGGGCTCCTATAATTCACCCCTCCACTTT. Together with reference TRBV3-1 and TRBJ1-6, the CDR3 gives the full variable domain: DTAVSQTPKYLVTQMGNDKSIKCEQNLGHDTMYWYKQDSKKFLKIMFSYNNKELIINETVPNRFSPKSPDKAHLNLHINSLELGDSAVYFCARGPAGSYNSPLHFGNGTRLTVT.

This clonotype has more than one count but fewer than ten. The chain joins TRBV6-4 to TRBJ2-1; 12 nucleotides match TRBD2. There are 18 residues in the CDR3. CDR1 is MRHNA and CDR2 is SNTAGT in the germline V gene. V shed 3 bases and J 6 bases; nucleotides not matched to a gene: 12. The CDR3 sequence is CASSEAGLAGRIGNEQFF. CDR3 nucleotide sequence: TGTGCCAGCAGTGAGGCAGGACTAGCGGGACGGATCGGCAATGAGCAGTTCTTC.

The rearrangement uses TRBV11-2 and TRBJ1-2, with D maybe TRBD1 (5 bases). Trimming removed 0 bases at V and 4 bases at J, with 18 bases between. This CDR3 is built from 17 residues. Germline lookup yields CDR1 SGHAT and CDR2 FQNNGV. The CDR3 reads CASSLDPLTAHSYGYTF. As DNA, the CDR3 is TGTGCCAGCAGCTTAGATCCGTTGACAGCTCATTCCTATGGCTACACCTTC.

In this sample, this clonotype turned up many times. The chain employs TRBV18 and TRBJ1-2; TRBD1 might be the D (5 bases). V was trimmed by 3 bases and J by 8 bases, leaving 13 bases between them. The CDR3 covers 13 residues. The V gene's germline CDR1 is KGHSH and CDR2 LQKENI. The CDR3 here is CASSPYGADGYTF. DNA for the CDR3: TGTGCCAGCTCACCCTACGGGGCGGACGGCTACACCTTC. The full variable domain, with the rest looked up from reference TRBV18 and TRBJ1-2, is NAGVMQNPRHLVRRRGQEARLRCSPMKGHSHVYWYRQLPEEGLKFMVYLQKENIIDESGMPKERFSAEFPKEGPSILRIQQVVRGDSAAYFCASSPYGADGYTFGSGTRLTVV.

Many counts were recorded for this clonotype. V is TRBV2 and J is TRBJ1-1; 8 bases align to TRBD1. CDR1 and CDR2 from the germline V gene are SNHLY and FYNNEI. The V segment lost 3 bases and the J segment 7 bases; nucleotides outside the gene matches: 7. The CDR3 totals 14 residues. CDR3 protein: CASSENGQGFEAFF. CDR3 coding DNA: TGTGCCAGCAGTGAGAACGGACAGGGTTTTGAAGCTTTCTTT.

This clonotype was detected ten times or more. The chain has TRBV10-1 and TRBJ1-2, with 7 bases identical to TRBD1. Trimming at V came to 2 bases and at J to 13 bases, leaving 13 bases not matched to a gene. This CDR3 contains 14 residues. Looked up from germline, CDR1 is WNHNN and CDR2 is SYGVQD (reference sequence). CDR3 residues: CASSESLIQGRLTF. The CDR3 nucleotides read TGCGCCAGCAGTGAGAGTCTAATACAGGGGCGGCTCACCTTC.

The CDR3 DNA follows: TGCGCCAGCAGCCAAGATATGGGACAGGGAAATGAGCAGTTCTTC. This translates into CASSQDMGQGNEQFF. The chain links TRBV4-3 to TRBJ2-1; 9 bases are a match to TRBD1. Germline-derived CDR1 and CDR2 are LGHNA and YSLEER. After removal of 0 bases from V and 7 bases from J, the junction contained 4 bases not matched to a gene. The CDR3 is made up of 15 amino acids.

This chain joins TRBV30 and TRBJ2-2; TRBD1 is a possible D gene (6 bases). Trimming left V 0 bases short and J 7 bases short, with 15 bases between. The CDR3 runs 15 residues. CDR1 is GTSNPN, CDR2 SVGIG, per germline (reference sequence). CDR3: CAWSVRVLDSGELFF. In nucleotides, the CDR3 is TGTGCCTGGAGTGTACGAGTCCTGGACAGCGGGGAGCTGTTTTTT.

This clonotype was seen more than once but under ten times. The CDR3 sequence is CASSFWGRLNTGELFF. The CDR3 bases are TGTGCCAGCAGCTTTTGGGGCAGACTAAACACCGGGGAGCTGTTTTTT. This rearrangement joins TRBV7-2 to TRBJ2-2, with D possibly being TRBD1 or TRBD2 (5 bases each). The ends were cut back, 3 bases at V and 2 bases at J, with 13 bases in the middle. The CDR3 spans 16 residues. CDR1 and CDR2 from the germline V gene are SGHTA and FQGNSA.

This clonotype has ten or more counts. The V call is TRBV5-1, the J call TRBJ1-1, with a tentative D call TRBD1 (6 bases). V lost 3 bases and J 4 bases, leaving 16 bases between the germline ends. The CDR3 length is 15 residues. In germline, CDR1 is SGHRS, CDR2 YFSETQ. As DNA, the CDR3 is TGCGCCAGCAGCTCGCGTGGACAGCAGGGCACTGAAGCTTTCTTT. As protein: CASSSRGQQGTEAFF.

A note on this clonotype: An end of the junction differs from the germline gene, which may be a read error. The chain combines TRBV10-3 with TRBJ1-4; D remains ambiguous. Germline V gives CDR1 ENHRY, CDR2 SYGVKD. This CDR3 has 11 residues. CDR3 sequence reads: CTISEREKLFF. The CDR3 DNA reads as TGTACCATCAGTGAGAGGGAAAAACTGTTTTTT.

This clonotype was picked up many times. This chain's CDR3 is CASSPGNSNTEAFF. For the CDR3, the DNA is TGTGCCAGCAGCCCCGGGAATAGCAACACTGAAGCTTTCTTT. The chain recombines TRBV28 with TRBJ1-1, with D uncertain. In germline, CDR1 is MDHEN, CDR2 SYDVKM. The CDR3 extends over 14 amino acids. V lost 6 bases and J 2 bases, leaving 13 bases between the germline ends.

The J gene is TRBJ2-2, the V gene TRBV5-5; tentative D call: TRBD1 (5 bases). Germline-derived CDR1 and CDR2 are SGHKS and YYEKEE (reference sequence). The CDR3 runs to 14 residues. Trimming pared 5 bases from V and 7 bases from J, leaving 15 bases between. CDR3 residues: CASRERIRGGELFF. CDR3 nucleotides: TGTGCCAGCAGAGAGCGCATAAGGGGCGGGGAGCTGTTTTTT.

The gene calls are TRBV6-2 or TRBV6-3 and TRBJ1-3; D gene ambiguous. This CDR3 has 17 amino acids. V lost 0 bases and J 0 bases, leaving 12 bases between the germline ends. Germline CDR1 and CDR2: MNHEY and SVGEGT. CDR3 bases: TGTGCCAGCAGTTACTCGAGGCCGCGATCCTCTGGAAACACCATATATTTT. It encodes CASSYSRPRSSGNTIYF.

The CDR3 region has the DNA TGTGCCAGCAGCCCGCAGGGCAGCTCTAACTATGGCTACACCTTC. Protein product: CASSPQGSSNYGYTF. V gene TRBV14 combines with J gene TRBJ1-2; perhaps TRBD1 as D (5 bases). The germline gives CDR1 SGHDN, CDR2 FVKESK. CDR3 length: 15 amino acids. The ends were cut back, 4 bases at V and 0 bases at J, with 12 bases in the middle.

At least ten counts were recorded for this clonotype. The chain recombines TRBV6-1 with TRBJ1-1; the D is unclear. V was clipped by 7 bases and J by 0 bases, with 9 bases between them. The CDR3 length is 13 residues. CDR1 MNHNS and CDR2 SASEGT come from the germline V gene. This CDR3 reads CASTLSLNTEAFF. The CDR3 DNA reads TGTGCCAGCACCCTGAGCCTGAACACTGAAGCTTTCTTT.

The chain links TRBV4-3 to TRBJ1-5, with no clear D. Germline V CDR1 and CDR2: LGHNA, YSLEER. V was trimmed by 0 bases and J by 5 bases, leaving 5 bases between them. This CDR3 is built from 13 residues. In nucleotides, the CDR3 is TGCGCCAGCAGCCAAGAGCTCGATCAGCCCCAGCATTTT. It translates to CASSQELDQPQHF.

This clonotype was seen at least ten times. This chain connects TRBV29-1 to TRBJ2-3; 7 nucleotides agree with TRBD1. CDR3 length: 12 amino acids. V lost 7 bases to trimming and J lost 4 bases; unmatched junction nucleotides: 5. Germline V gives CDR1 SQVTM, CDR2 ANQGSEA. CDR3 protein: CSADRQADTQYF. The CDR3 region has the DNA TGCAGCGCGGACAGGCAGGCAGATACGCAGTATTTT.

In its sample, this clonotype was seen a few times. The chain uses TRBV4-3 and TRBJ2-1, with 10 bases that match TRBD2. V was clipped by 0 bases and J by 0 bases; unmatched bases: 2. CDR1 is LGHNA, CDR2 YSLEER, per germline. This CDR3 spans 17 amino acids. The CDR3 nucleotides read TGCGCCAGCAGCCAAGATCCTAGCGGGAGCTCCTACAATGAGCAGTTCTTC. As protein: CASSQDPSGSSYNEQFF.

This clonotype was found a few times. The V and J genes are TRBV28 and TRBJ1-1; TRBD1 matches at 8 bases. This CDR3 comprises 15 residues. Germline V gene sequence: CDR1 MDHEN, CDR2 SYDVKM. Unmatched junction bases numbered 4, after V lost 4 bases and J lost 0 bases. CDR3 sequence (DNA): TGTGCCAGCAGTTGGACAGGGTTCCTGAACACTGAAGCTTTCTTT. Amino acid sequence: CASSWTGFLNTEAFF.

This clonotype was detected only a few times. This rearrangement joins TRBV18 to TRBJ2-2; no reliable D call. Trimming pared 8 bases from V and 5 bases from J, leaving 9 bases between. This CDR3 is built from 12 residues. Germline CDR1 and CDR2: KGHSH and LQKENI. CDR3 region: CASKLGTGELFF. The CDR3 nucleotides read TGTGCCAGCAAATTGGGGACCGGGGAGCTGTTTTTT.

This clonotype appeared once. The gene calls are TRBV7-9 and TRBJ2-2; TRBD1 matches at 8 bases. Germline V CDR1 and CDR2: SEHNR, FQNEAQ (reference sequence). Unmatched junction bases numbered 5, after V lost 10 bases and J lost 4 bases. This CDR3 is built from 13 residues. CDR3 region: CATLTGATGELFF. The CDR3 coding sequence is TGTGCCACCCTGACAGGGGCCACCGGGGAGCTGTTTTTT.

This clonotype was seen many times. The CDR3 sequence is CSVESGYPNGYTF. The DNA of the CDR3 is TGCAGCGTTGAATCTGGGTATCCCAATGGCTACACCTTC. The chain recombines TRBV29-1 with TRBJ1-2; D unclear. Germline V lookup: CDR1 SQVTM, CDR2 ANQGSEA. The CDR3 spans 13 residues. V lost 2 bases to trimming and J lost 6 bases, with 13 bases between them.